Listed here is a single TCR beta chain. Between the trimmed V and J ends, which lost 4 bases and 9 bases, there was a span of 12 bases. Germline V gene sequence: CDR1 SGHRS, CDR2 YFSETQ. This CDR3 is 12 amino acids long. This specimen belongs to a study of blood T cell repertoires in COVID-19. For the study at large: Some COVID-19 samples were acute and others convalescent; all came from the United States, Italy and Spain. T cells, B-cell-depleted T cells, or PBMCs supplied cDNA or gDNA.

Authors' analysis steps: Estimates of nucleated cell counts were drawn from the amplification of reference gene primers. Clones were read by immunoSEQ multiplex PCR, and TCRdb kept only the in-frame ones, dropping some. V, J and clone size are those of that table, while D and trimming were read from the DNA. This sample has about 130,000 clones, with less than 90% found just once. This receptor was identified in a man aged 70 or older with acute or convalescent COVID-19. The gene calls are TRBV5-1 and TRBJ2-3; D remains unclear. The source material was peripheral blood. The CDR3 reads CASSVGTGTQYF. In DNA form, the CDR3 reads TGCGCCAGCAGCGTAGGCACCGGGACGCAGTATTTT.